There are many counts of the clone carrying this TCR beta chain. The CDR3 length is 12 residues. The ends lost 10 bases at V and 8 bases at J; junction bases unmatched: 5. Germline V CDR1 and CDR2: SNHLY, FYNNEI. These data are taken from a study of shared clonotypes between healthy human individuals. Profiling relied on immunoSEQ multiplex PCR, and the TCRdb table lists in-frame clones only, not all of them. The profile covers about 470,000 clones, with 75% to 85% appearing a single time and about 12% taken by the ten largest. Tens of millions of PBMCs supplied genomic DNA for unsorted samples. V and J are TRBV2 and TRBJ1-4, with 9 bases identical to TRBD1. The sample taken for sequencing was PBMCs. The clonotype was recovered from a woman in her thirties or forties in good health. Some clones in this sample may be carry-over from other donors' samples. CDR3 region: CATGTGYEKLFF. The CDR3 DNA reads TGTGCCACCGGGACAGGGTACGAAAAACTGTTTTTT.